This T cell receptor (beta chain) was documented in a study of blood T cell repertoires in COVID-19. V trimming: 7 bases; J trimming: 13 bases; junction bases outside the gene matches: 4. This CDR3 contains 11 residues. Germline V CDR1 and CDR2: SNHLY, FYNNEI. Clones were read by immunoSEQ multiplex PCR, and TCRdb kept only the in-frame ones, dropping some. The sample shows over 85,000 clones, approximately 86% of them seen only once. This rearrangement joins TRBV2 to TRBJ2-3; 11 bases match TRBD2. Sample: peripheral blood. This clonotype was obtained from an elderly woman with acute or convalescent COVID-19. CDR3 amino acids: CASTYSGGEYF. CDR3 sequence (DNA): TGTGCCAGCACTTATAGCGGGGGGGAGTATTTT.